This T cell receptor (beta chain) was found in a study of shared clonotypes between healthy human individuals. Study findings and constraints: Exclusively blood specimens were collected; tissue repertoires likely differ. Incompleteness in sorted-subset sequencing, despite large depth, was shown by rarefaction.

Sequencing was performed with immunoSEQ multiplex PCR; in TCRdb, only in-frame clones are kept and a portion is missing. Of about 580,000 clones listed, more than 95% are singletons. Only CD45RO-negative cells positively selected for CCR7 counted as naive CD8 cells, so terminally differentiated effector memory CD45RA+ cells were excluded. Those who donated were healthy HIV-negative adults, with no recent acute infections or vaccinations reported. Caucasian adults residing in Nashville, Tennessee made up all the donors. CDR1 SGHNT and CDR2 YYREEE come from the germline V gene (reference sequence). The junction had 6 bases not matched to a gene; V was cut back by 4 bases and J by 6 bases. The CDR3 spans 14 residues. To note about this clone: As yet, its antigen is unknown.

This receptor was obtained from a man aged 30-40 years in good health. Material: naive CD8+ T cells sorted from blood. This chain uses TRBV5-4 with TRBJ2-7; 11 nucleotides agree with TRBD2. CDR3 nucleotide sequence: TGTGCCAGCAGCGTAGCGGGAGGGAAGAGCGAGCAGTACTTC. It yields the protein CASSVAGGKSEQYF.